Listed below are T cell receptor beta chains from one sample, sequenced in a study of human T cells and chemical hapten exposure. Via MiXCR, TCRdb re-called the RACE reads, giving one row per CDR3 protein. This sample has approximately 97,000 distinct CDR3 sequences, with about 8.6% found just once. Sequencing used whole blood. All receptors come from a female donor in good health. Some clones in this sample may be carry-over from other donors' samples. The CDR3 runs from the conserved cysteine through the conserved F or W. Each record gives: V gene, D gene, J gene, clone size, CDR3 length, CDR3 DNA, CDR3 protein. A D gene is named only where the DNA matches it firmly. The size of a clone is reported for some rows only, either as once, few or many, or as a class for expanded clones.

V: TRBV7-9
D: .
J: TRBJ1-5
size: .
length: 17
DNA: TGTGCCAGCAGAGAGTTATGGCCAGGTCATAGCAATCAGCCCCAGCATTTT
CDR3: CASRELWPGHSNQPQHF

V: TRBV29-1
D: .
J: TRBJ2-3
size: few
length: 13
DNA: TGCAGCGTTGAAATTATACGCACAGATACGCAGTATTTT
CDR3: CSVEIIRTDTQYF

V: TRBV6-6
D: TRBD1
J: TRBJ1-5
size: few
length: 13
DNA: TGTGCCAGCCAGGGGGATGACAATCAGCCCCAGCATTTT
CDR3: CASQGDDNQPQHF

V: TRBV28
D: TRBD2
J: TRBJ2-7
size: .
length: 15
DNA: TGTGCCAGCAGTTTATTAGCTAGCGGCAGCTACGAGCAGTACTTC
CDR3: CASSLLASGSYEQYF

V: TRBV23-1
D: TRBD1
J: TRBJ2-7
size: .
length: 16
DNA: TGCGCCAGCAGTCAATCAACACAGGGGGCTTCCTACGAGCAGTACTTC
CDR3: CASSQSTQGASYEQYF

V: TRBV11-2
D: TRBD1
J: TRBJ1-3
size: few
length: 17
DNA: TGTGCCAGCAGCTTACTAAATCGACAGGGGACTGGAAACACCATATATTTT
CDR3: CASSLLNRQGTGNTIYF

V: TRBV12-5
D: TRBD2
J: TRBJ2-3
size: few
length: 16
DNA: TGTGCTAGTGGTTTGGTCAAGAGCGGGGGCACAGATACGCAGTATTTT
CDR3: CASGLVKSGGTDTQYF

V: TRBV20-1
D: .
J: TRBJ1-1
size: many
length: 11
DNA: TGCAGTGCTAGAGATCCGGGTGAAGCTTTCTTT
CDR3: CSARDPGEAFF

V: TRBV7-2
D: TRBD2
J: TRBJ2-7
size: many
length: 18
DNA: TGTGCCAGCAGCTTAGGATCGGGGGGGGTAGGGCTTGAGTACGAGCAGTACTTC
CDR3: CASSLGSGGVGLEYEQYF

V: TRBV6-2/TRBV6-3
D: .
J: TRBJ1-1
size: .
length: 11
DNA: TGTGCCACGAGAGAAAACACTGAAGCTTTCTTT
CDR3: CATRENTEAFF

V: TRBV29-1
D: .
J: TRBJ1-1
size: many
length: 12
DNA: TGCAGCGTTCGACAGCGGAACACTGAAGCTTTCTTT
CDR3: CSVRQRNTEAFF

V: TRBV11-2
D: .
J: TRBJ1-6
size: .
length: 17
DNA: TGTGCCAGCAGCTTATCTTTCAGGAGCTCCTATAATTCACCCCTCCACTTT
CDR3: CASSLSFRSSYNSPLHF

V: TRBV15
D: .
J: TRBJ1-1
size: .
length: 15
DNA: TGTGCCACCAGCAGAGATAGGGTCCCGAACACTGAAGCTTTCTTT
CDR3: CATSRDRVPNTEAFF

V: TRBV7-9
D: TRBD1
J: TRBJ2-1
size: .
length: 14
DNA: TGTGCCAGCAGCTTAGAGGCAGGGGGCCATGAGCAGTTCTTC
CDR3: CASSLEAGGHEQFF

V: TRBV3-1
D: .
J: TRBJ2-1
size: .
length: 17
DNA: TGTGCCAGCAGCCAAGAGTTGGGTGGGCGGGCCTACAATGAGCAGTTCTTC
CDR3: CASSQELGGRAYNEQFF

V: TRBV29-1
D: .
J: TRBJ2-1
size: many
length: 13
DNA: TGCAGCGGCCGGAAAAGGGGGTTCGATGAGCAGTTCTTC
CDR3: CSGRKRGFDEQFF

V: TRBV5-1
D: TRBD1
J: TRBJ1-1
size: .
length: 13
DNA: TGCGCCAGCAGCCTGACAGGGATAACTGAAGCTTTCTTT
CDR3: CASSLTGITEAFF

V: TRBV11-2
D: TRBD2
J: TRBJ2-3
size: .
length: 16
DNA: TGTGCCAGCAGCTTATCCCCGGGACTAGCGAGAGATACGCAGTATTTT
CDR3: CASSLSPGLARDTQYF

V: TRBV20-1
D: .
J: TRBJ2-3
size: few
length: 11
DNA: TGCAGTGCTGGGGCACAAAATACGCAGTATTTT
CDR3: CSAGAQNTQYF

V: TRBV9
D: TRBD1
J: TRBJ2-7
size: .
length: 16
DNA: TGTGCCAGCAGCCCACATTCCGGGACAGGGAGTTACGAGCAGTACTTC
CDR3: CASSPHSGTGSYEQYF

V: TRBV2
D: .
J: TRBJ2-7
size: few
length: 12
DNA: TGTGCCAGCAGTGAAGCCCGGGGCGAGCAGTACTTC
CDR3: CASSEARGEQYF

V: TRBV6-5
D: TRBD2
J: TRBJ2-7
size: .
length: 15
DNA: TGTGCCAGCAGTCTCGGGACTAGAAGCTCCTACGAGCAGTACTTC
CDR3: CASSLGTRSSYEQYF

V: TRBV7-2
D: .
J: TRBJ1-6
size: many
length: 19
DNA: TGTGCCAGCACCGAGAATCCCAGACAGGCTAGCTCCTATAATTCACCCCTCCACTTT
CDR3: CASTENPRQASSYNSPLHF

V: TRBV28
D: .
J: TRBJ1-2
size: few
length: 14
DNA: TGTGCCAGCAGTTTAGGAGCTGGTGGGGATGGCTACACCTTC
CDR3: CASSLGAGGDGYTF

V: TRBV2
D: TRBD2
J: TRBJ2-5
size: many
length: 15
DNA: TGTGCCAGCAGGGCACTAGCGGGGGACCAAGAGACCCAGTACTTC
CDR3: CASRALAGDQETQYF

V: TRBV2
D: TRBD2
J: TRBJ2-7
size: many
length: 17
DNA: TGTGCCAGCAGTCCACGCCCGGGACTAGCGCTCTCCTACGAGCAGTACTTC
CDR3: CASSPRPGLALSYEQYF

V: TRBV7-9
D: .
J: TRBJ2-5
size: .
length: 13
DNA: TGTGCCAGCAGCCCTGACGGACAAGAGACCCAGTACTTC
CDR3: CASSPDGQETQYF

V: TRBV21-1
D: .
J: TRBJ2-7
size: .
length: 13
DNA: TGTGCCAGCAGCGGGACAGGGAGCGACGAGCAGTACTTC
CDR3: CASSGTGSDEQYF

V: TRBV5-1
D: .
J: TRBJ2-2
size: few
length: 13
DNA: TGCGCCAGCAGCTTCACAGTCACCGGGGAGCTGTTTTTT
CDR3: CASSFTVTGELFF

V: TRBV2
D: .
J: TRBJ1-2
size: many
length: 14
DNA: TGTGCCAGCAGTGTACAGGGTAGTAGTTATGGCTACACCTTC
CDR3: CASSVQGSSYGYTF

V: TRBV12-3/TRBV12-4
D: TRBD1
J: TRBJ1-2
size: few
length: 19
DNA: TGTGCCAGCAGTTCGCCCGATATATATGGGACAGTGGGCGACTATGGCTACACCTTC
CDR3: CASSSPDIYGTVGDYGYTF

V: TRBV5-1
D: .
J: TRBJ2-5
size: many
length: 14
DNA: TGCGCCAGCAGCTCCGGAGGGCTTGGGGAGACCCAGTACTTC
CDR3: CASSSGGLGETQYF

V: TRBV9
D: TRBD1
J: TRBJ1-4
size: few
length: 15
DNA: TGTGCCAGCAGCGTAGGTTCCAGGGGGCTTGAAAAACTGTTTTTT
CDR3: CASSVGSRGLEKLFF

V: TRBV2
D: .
J: TRBJ1-3
size: few
length: 16
DNA: TGTGCCAGCAGTGAACTTAGCACCCTCTCTGGAAACACCATATATTTT
CDR3: CASSELSTLSGNTIYF

V: TRBV7-9
D: .
J: TRBJ1-2
size: many
length: 13
DNA: TGTGCCAGCAGGTTCGAGGGTGGCTATGGCTACACCTTC
CDR3: CASRFEGGYGYTF

V: TRBV20-1
D: .
J: TRBJ1-5
size: many
length: 11
DNA: TGCAGTGCGACGGGGGGTCAGCCCCAGCATTTT
CDR3: CSATGGQPQHF

V: TRBV10-3
D: .
J: TRBJ2-3
size: many
length: 15
DNA: TGTGCCATCAGTTTGCAGGGCCCCCCCACAGATACGCAGTATTTT
CDR3: CAISLQGPPTDTQYF